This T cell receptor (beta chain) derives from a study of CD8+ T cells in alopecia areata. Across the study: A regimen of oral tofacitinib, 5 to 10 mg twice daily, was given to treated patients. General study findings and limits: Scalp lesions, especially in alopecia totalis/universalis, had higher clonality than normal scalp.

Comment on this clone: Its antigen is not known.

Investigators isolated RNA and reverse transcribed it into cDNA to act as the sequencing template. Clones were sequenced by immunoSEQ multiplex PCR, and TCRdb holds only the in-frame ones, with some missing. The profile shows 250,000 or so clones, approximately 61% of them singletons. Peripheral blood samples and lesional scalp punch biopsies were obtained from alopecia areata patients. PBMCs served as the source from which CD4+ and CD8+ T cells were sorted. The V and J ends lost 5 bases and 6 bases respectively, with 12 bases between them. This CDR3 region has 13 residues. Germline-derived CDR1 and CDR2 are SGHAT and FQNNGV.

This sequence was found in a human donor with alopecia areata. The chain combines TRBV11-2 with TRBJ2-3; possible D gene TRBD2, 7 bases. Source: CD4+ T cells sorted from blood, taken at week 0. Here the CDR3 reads CASSPPGGDTQYF. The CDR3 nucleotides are TGTGCCAGCAGCCCCCCGGGGGGCGATACGCAGTATTTT.